Listed here is a single T cell receptor beta chain. TCRdb's table, derived via immunoSEQ multiplex PCR, lists solely in-frame clones and lacks some. This sample has hundreds of thousands of clones, with 88% found just once. V was clipped by 5 bases and J by 15 bases, with 27 bases between them. The CDR3 length is 15 residues. Germline assignment: CDR1 SGHNT and CDR2 YYREEE (reference sequence). The record originates from a study of shared T cell receptors in the human thymus. These same data were also listed under a study on human thymus T cells. That investigation notes: Corrective heart surgery yielded the resections from which the thymus tissue came. Related research found strongly overlapping thymic repertoires in unrelated individuals.

The chain has TRBV5-4 and TRBJ2-4; TRBD1 might be the D (6 bases). The sequence was obtained from a boy under three years old with a congenital heart defect. Specimen: thymocytes. CDR3: CASRPAGTHLKGAYF. The CDR3 DNA sequence: TGTGCCAGCAGGCCCGCCGGGACACATCTCAAAGGGGCGTACTTC.